The 20 T cell receptor beta chains given below trace back to one sample, sequenced in a study of blood T cells in healthy people across ages. Alongside a J-beta primer mix, a sample-barcoded 5' primer served in a second PCR lasting about 6 to 12 cycles. In TCRdb, the 5' RACE reads were re-called with MiXCR into one record per CDR3 protein. The table lists some 1.5 million distinct CDR3 sequences, 28% of them singletons, with approximately 7.7% in the top ten. Sequenced material: blood. Receptor source: a woman under 40 in good health.

The V gene is TRBV10-3, the J gene TRBJ2-5; 7 nucleotides align to TRBD1. The germline CDR1 and CDR2 sequences are ENHRY and SYGVKD. This CDR3 is 14 amino acids long. V lost 6 bases, J lost 5 bases, and 9 bases stayed unmatched. CDR3 in amino acids: CAIRADRAGETQYF. The CDR3 region has the DNA TGTGCCATCAGAGCCGACAGGGCCGGGGAGACCCAGTACTTC.

In this sample, this clonotype turned up a few times. The chain has TRBV28 and TRBJ1-1; no clear D gene. V lost 11 bases and J lost 1, with 11 bases in between. The CDR3 sequence is 12 residues long. Germline-derived CDR1 and CDR2 are MDHEN and SYDVKM. The CDR3 reads CASDPGNTEAFF. Here the CDR3 DNA reads TGTGCCTCCGATCCAGGGAACACTGAAGCTTTCTTT.

At least ten counts were recorded for this clonotype. The V call is TRBV20-1, the J call TRBJ2-1, with D uncertain. V shed 6 bases and J shed 9 bases, with 15 bases lying between them. Per the germline V gene, CDR1 is DFQATT and CDR2 is SNEGSKA (reference sequence). The CDR3 runs to 12 residues. CDR3: CSAEPARSEQFF. CDR3 sequence (DNA): TGCAGTGCCGAGCCGGCGCGGAGTGAGCAGTTCTTC.

V usage is TRBV7-9 and J usage is TRBJ2-5; D assignment may be TRBD1 or TRBD2 (5 bases each). From germline, CDR1 is SEHNR and CDR2 FQNEAQ (reference sequence). Trimming took off 1 base at V and 0 bases at J, with 9 bases between the two ends. This CDR3 is 15 amino acids long. In DNA form, the CDR3 reads TGTGCCAGCAGCTTAGGACAGCGGTACCAAGAGACCCAGTACTTC. Translating gives CASSLGQRYQETQYF.

This clonotype was observed many times. The V gene is TRBV20-1, the J gene TRBJ2-3, with D unresolved. The CDR3 is made up of 15 amino acids. The germline CDR1 and CDR2 sequences are DFQATT and SNEGSKA (reference sequence). The V and J ends lost 6 bases and 5 bases respectively, with 21 bases between them. CDR3 coding DNA: TGCAGTGCCGCTCGGGCAGATAGGGTTAGAGATACGCAGTATTTT. Its protein is CSAARADRVRDTQYF.

V gene TRBV7-9 combines with J gene TRBJ1-1; D ambiguous. Per germline, CDR1 SEHNR and CDR2 FQNEAQ (reference sequence). CDR3 length equals 16 residues. V was trimmed by 5 bases and J by 1 base, leaving 17 bases between them. The CDR3 bases are TGTGCCAGCAGCCCCCCAGCCGTGGCCGCGAACACTGAAGCTTTCTTT. Translated: CASSPPAVAANTEAFF.

Worth noting for this clonotype: One end of the junction does not line up with germline, which may come from a read error. This chain connects TRBV6-1 to TRBJ2-3; 13 bases line up with TRBD2. Germline V gives CDR1 MNHNS, CDR2 SASEGT. The CDR3 spans 15 residues. CDR3 bases: TGTGCCTGCAGGGTGACTAGCGGGGGGCCAGATACGCAGTATTTT. Its protein is CACRVTSGGPDTQYF.

The V gene is TRBV29-1, the J gene TRBJ2-1; TRBD2 aligns across 14 bases. Germline V gene lookup returns CDR1 SQVTM and CDR2 ANQGSEA. The CDR3 is 16 residues long. The V and J ends lost 4 bases and 0 bases, in that order; junction bases with no gene match: 2. CDR3 loop: CSVGGTSGSSYNEQFF. The DNA of the CDR3 is TGCAGCGTTGGTGGGACTAGCGGGAGCTCCTACAATGAGCAGTTCTTC.

The table lists this clonotype with a few counts. The rearrangement links TRBV29-1 to TRBJ1-1; D perhaps matches TRBD1 (6 bases). The CDR3 totals 13 residues. Germline values: CDR1 SQVTM, CDR2 ANQGSEA. The V gene lost 3 bases and the J gene lost 1 base, with 9 bases spanning the gap. CDR3 sequence reads: CSVDRGGNTEAFF. Written as DNA, the CDR3 is TGCAGCGTTGACAGGGGAGGGAACACTGAAGCTTTCTTT. The variable domain in full, with the rest retrieved from reference TRBV29-1 and TRBJ1-1, is SAVISQKPSRDICQRGTSLTIQCQVDSQVTMMFWYRQQPGQSLTLIATANQGSEATYESGFVIDKFPISRPNLTFSTLTVSNMSPEDSSIYLCSVDRGGNTEAFFGQGTRLTVV.

In its sample, this clonotype was seen many times. The chain joins TRBV5-1 to TRBJ2-1; D could derive from TRBD1 or TRBD2 (5 bases each). Trimming shortened V by 4 bases and J by 4 bases, and 18 bases separated the two germline ends. Germline loops: CDR1 SGHRS, CDR2 YFSETQ. The CDR3 consists of 16 residues. The CDR3 spells CASSSRGGFPYNEQFF. The CDR3 bases are TGCGCCAGCAGCAGTAGGGGCGGGTTTCCTTACAATGAGCAGTTCTTC.

On this clonotype itself: A much larger clone differs by one base, so this may be a read error. V usage is TRBV10-2 and J usage is TRBJ2-4, with TRBD2 matching 10 bases. This CDR3 region has 17 residues. CDR1 WSHSY and CDR2 SAAADI come from the germline V gene. V lost 5 bases to trimming and J lost 13 bases; unmatched junction nucleotides: 20. In nucleotides, the CDR3 is TGCGCCAGCAGTCCTCGAGTGATACTAGCGGGAAACAATGAGCAGTACTTC. It yields the protein CASSPRVILAGNNEQYF.

This clonotype was observed many times. The CDR3 region is CASSLSSSGGSTDTQYF. Written as DNA, the CDR3 is TGTGCCAGCAGCCTAAGTTCAAGCGGGGGTAGCACAGATACGCAGTATTTT. The V call is TRBV7-9, the J call TRBJ2-3, with 8 positions matching TRBD2. There are 17 residues in the CDR3. Germline CDR1 and CDR2: SEHNR and FQNEAQ (reference sequence). The V segment lost 5 bases and the J segment 0 bases; nucleotides outside the gene matches: 10.

This clonotype was picked up many times. This chain connects TRBV9 to TRBJ2-5; possible D gene TRBD2, 6 bases. The CDR3 loop spans 13 amino acids. V lost 2 bases to trimming and J lost 2 bases, with 7 bases between them. Germline V CDR1 and CDR2: SGDLS, YYNGEE. As DNA, the CDR3 is TGTGCCAGCAGCGTGGGACTTCAAGAGACCCAGTACTTC. Amino acid sequence: CASSVGLQETQYF.

Of note for this clonotype: This likely comes from a read error, as the CDR3 has no conserved phenylalanine or tryptophan at its end. The DNA is left out, because the CDR3 cannot be placed on it with certainty; the CDR3 is given as TCRdb lists it. The chain's CDR3 is CASSKLIGGLKRGANVLTC. The V gene is TRBV21-1, the J gene TRBJ2-6; the listed D gene, TRBD2, was not tested against the DNA. TRBV21-1 is marked as a pseudogene. The CDR3 totals 19 residues, both ends included.

This clonotype was found many times. This chain connects TRBV12-3 or TRBV12-4 to TRBJ2-6; no definite D call. The CDR3 is 15 amino acids. V lost 2 bases to trimming and J lost 0 bases, with 5 bases between them. The CDR3 DNA reads as TGTGCCAGCAGTTTATGGGGCTCTGGGGCCAACGTCCTGACTTTC. This translates into CASSLWGSGANVLTF.

The rearrangement links TRBV6-1 to TRBJ2-7; TRBD1 agrees at 7 bases. The CDR3 has 16 amino acids. Germline assignment: CDR1 MNHNS and CDR2 SASEGT. Trimming took 4 bases from V and 7 from J; bases not matched to a gene: 16. CDR3 region: CASSGVGTDVGGEQYF. In DNA, the CDR3 is TGTGCCAGCAGTGGAGTTGGGACAGACGTGGGCGGGGAGCAGTACTTC.

Remarks on this clonotype: One junction end disagrees with the germline gene, perhaps due to a read error. The chain couples TRBV6-5 to TRBJ1-4; TRBD1 is a possible D gene (5 bases). CDR1 and CDR2 (germline): MNHEY, SVGAGI. The CDR3 extends over 13 amino acids. In DNA form, the CDR3 reads TGTGCCAACAGTTACGTCTGGGACGAAAAACTGTTTTTT. As protein: CANSYVWDEKLFF.

This clonotype was seen a few times. The chain recombines TRBV5-6 with TRBJ2-5, with D perhaps matching TRBD2 (6 bases). The CDR3 spans 11 residues. Germline V gene data show CDR1 as SGHDT and CDR2 as YYEEEE. V shed 4 bases and J shed 7 bases, with 8 bases lying between them. The CDR3 is CASSGGVTQYF. Here the CDR3 DNA reads TGTGCCAGCAGCGGAGGGGTGACCCAGTACTTC.

This clonotype was found many times. The chain has TRBV5-1 and TRBJ2-5, with D possibly matching TRBD1 (5 bases). The germline gives CDR1 SGHRS, CDR2 YFSETQ. The CDR3 contains 13 residues. V was pared by 4 bases and J by 2 bases, with 9 bases between. The CDR3 DNA follows: TGCGCCAGCAGCGCGCGACAGCAAGAGACCCAGTACTTC. The encoded protein is CASSARQQETQYF.

The genes are TRBV20-1 and TRBJ1-1; D gene unclear. The V end lost 6 bases, the J end lost 1 base, and 12 bases lay between the germline ends. CDR1 and CDR2 from the germline V gene are DFQATT and SNEGSKA (reference sequence). The CDR3 runs to 13 residues. The CDR3 loop is CSAKIQANTEAFF. The CDR3 bases are TGCAGTGCAAAAATCCAAGCGAACACTGAAGCTTTCTTT.